Described below is a single TCR beta chain sequence and its context. This sample was taken from a study of metastatic and nonmetastatic thyroid tumors. TCRdb re-processed the PCR reads through MiXCR. Of some 83,000 clones listed, about 12% are singletons. The CDR3 sequence is 14 residues long. The germline CDR1 and CDR2 sequences are GTSNPN and SVGIG (reference sequence). V trimming: 3 bases; J trimming: 4 bases; junction bases outside the gene matches: 8. Thyroid surgery was preceded by no treatment in any patient. V usage is TRBV30 and J usage is TRBJ1-1; 7 positions match TRBD1. This TCR was sampled from a female donor with papillary thyroid cancer or a benign thyroid nodule (not recorded which). Some clones in this sample may be carry-over from other donors' samples. The sequenced material came from tumor tissue. The CDR3 nucleotides are TGTGCCTGGAGGATGGGACAGCGAGGCACTGAAGCTTTCTTT. This sequence encodes CAWRMGQRGTEAFF.